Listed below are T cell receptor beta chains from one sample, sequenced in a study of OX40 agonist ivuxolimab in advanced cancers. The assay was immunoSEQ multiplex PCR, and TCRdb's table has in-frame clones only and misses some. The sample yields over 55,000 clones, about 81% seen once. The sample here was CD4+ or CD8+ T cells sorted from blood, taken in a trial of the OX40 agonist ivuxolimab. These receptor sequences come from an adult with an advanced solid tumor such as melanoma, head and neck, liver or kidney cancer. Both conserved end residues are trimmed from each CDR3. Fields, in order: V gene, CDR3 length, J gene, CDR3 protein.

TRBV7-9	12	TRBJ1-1	ASSRDGLNTEAF
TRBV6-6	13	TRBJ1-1	ASSIPGQGTTEAF
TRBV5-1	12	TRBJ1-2	ASSLPTTAYGYT
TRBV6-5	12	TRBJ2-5	ASRWDRGSETQY
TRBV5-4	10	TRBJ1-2	ASSPTNYGYT
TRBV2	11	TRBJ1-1	ASRGRGTSEAF
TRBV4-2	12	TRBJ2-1	ASSQGLALGEQF
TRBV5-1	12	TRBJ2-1	ASSSGTLYNEQF
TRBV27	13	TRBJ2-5	ASSHPASGKETQY
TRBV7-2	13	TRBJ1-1	ASSPGTGRNTEAF
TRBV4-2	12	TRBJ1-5	ASSQDGGYQPQH
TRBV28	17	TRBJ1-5	ASHRDLTTGPPSNQPQH
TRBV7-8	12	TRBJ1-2	ASSTQQGFRGYT
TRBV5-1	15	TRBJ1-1	ASSNGQATRSRTEAF
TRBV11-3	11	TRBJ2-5	ASSFGLAETQY
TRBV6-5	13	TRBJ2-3	ASSQLAGSTDTQY
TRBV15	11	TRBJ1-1	ATSRTANTEAF
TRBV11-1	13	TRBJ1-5	ASSRAGELNQPQH
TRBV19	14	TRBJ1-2	ASSRDLGGLGLGYT
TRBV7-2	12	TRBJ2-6	ASSLASGANVLT
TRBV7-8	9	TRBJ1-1	ASTQNTEAF
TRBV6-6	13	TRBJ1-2	ASSSTGIHPGGYT
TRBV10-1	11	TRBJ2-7	ASNSRVQGEQY
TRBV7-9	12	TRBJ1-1	ASRGTGAGTEAF
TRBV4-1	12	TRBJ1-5	ASSPPHQQKPQH
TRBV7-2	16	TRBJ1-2	ASRFHGQGAAANYGYT
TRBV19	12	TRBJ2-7	ASSTRVADYEQY